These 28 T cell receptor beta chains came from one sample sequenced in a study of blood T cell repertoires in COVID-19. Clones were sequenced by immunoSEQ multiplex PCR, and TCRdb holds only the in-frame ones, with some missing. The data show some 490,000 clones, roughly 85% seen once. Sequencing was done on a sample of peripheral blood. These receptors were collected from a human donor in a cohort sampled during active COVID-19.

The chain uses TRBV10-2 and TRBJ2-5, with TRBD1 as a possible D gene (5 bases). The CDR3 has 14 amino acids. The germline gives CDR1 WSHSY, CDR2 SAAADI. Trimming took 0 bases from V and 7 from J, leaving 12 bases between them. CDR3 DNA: TGCGCCAGCAGTGAGTCAGCAGGGATAGGGACCCAGTACTTC. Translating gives CASSESAGIGTQYF.

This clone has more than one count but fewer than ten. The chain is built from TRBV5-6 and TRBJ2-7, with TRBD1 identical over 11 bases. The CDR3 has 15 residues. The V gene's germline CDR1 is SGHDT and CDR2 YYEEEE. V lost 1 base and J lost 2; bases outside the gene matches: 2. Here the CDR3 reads CASSLWDRGTYEQYF. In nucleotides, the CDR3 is TGTGCCAGCAGCTTGTGGGACAGGGGGACCTACGAGCAGTACTTC.

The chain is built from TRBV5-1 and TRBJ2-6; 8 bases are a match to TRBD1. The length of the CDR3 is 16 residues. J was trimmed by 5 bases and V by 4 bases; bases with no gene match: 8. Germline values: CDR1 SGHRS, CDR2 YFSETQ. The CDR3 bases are TGCGCCAGCAGCGTAGACAGGGGCGTACGGGCCAACGTCCTGACTTTC. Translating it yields CASSVDRGVRANVLTF.

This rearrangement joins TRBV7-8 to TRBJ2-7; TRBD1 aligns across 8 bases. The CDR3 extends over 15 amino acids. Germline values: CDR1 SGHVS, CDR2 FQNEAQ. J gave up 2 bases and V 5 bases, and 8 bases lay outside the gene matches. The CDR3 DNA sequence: TGTGCCAGCAGCCCCGGACAGGGAGTTACCTACGAGCAGTACTTC. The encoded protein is CASSPGQGVTYEQYF.

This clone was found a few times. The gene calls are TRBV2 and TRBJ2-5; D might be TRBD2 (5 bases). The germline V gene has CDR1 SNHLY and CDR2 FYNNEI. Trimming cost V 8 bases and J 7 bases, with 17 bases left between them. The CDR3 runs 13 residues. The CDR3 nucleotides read TGTGCCAGCCTCCTGGCAGCGGCTGGGACCCAGTACTTC. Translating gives CASLLAAAGTQYF.

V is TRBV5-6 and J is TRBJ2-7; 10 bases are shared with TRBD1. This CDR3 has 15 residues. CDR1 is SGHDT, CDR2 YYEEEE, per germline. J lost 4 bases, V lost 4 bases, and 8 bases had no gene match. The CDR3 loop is CASSAPWTGGYEQYF. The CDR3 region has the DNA TGTGCCAGCAGCGCCCCTTGGACAGGGGGGTACGAGCAGTACTTC.

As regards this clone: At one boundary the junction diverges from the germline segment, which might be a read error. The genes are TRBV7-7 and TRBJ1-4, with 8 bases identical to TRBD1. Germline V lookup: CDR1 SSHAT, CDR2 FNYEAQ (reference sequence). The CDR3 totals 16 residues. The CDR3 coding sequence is TGTGCTAGCAGCTCGAACCTCAGGGGGCCTAATGAAAAACTGTTTTTT. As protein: CASSSNLRGPNEKLFF.

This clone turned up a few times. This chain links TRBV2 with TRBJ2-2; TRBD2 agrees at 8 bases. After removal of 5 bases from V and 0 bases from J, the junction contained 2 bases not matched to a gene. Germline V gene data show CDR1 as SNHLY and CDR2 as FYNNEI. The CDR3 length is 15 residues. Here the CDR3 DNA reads TGTGCCAGCAGTCGACTAGCGTCGAACACCGGGGAGCTGTTTTTT. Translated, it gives CASSRLASNTGELFF.

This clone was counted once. CDR3 nucleotide sequence: TGTGCCAGCAGTTCCCCCTTGAAGGCGGGAGAGGCCTACAATGAGCAGTTCTTC. Its translation: CASSSPLKAGEAYNEQFF. The chain is built from TRBV28 and TRBJ2-1, with TRBD2 matching 7 bases. Germline V lookup: CDR1 MDHEN, CDR2 SYDVKM. The CDR3 covers 18 residues. Trimming cost V 4 bases and J 2 bases; bases outside gene matches: 14.

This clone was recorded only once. The CDR3 protein is CATKIQGGTGELFF. DNA of the CDR3: TGTGCCACCAAGATCCAGGGGGGCACCGGGGAGCTGTTTTTT. The J gene is TRBJ2-2, the V gene TRBV19, with a possible D match to TRBD1 (7 bases). The ends were cut back, 10 bases at V and 4 bases at J, with 16 bases in the middle. Germline CDR1 LNHDA, CDR2 SQIVND (reference sequence). The CDR3 loop spans 14 amino acids.

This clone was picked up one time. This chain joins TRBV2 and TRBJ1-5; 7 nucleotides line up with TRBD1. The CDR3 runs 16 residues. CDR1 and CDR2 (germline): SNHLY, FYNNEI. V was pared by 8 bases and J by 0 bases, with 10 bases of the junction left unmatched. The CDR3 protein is CASHGDSSYSNQPQHF. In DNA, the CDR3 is TGTGCCAGCCACGGGGACAGTTCTTATAGCAATCAGCCCCAGCATTTT.

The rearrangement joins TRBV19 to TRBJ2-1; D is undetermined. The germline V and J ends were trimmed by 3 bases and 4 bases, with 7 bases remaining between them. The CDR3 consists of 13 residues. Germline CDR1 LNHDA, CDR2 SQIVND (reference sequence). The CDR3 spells CASSIQLYNEQFF. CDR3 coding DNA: TGTGCCAGTAGTATCCAACTTTACAATGAGCAGTTCTTC.

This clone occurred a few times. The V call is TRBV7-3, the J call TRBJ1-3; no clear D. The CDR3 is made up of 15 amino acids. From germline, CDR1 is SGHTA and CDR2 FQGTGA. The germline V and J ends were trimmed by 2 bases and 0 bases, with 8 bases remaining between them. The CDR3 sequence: CASSLFAGSGNTIYF. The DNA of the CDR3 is TGTGCCAGCAGCTTATTCGCGGGCTCTGGAAACACCATATATTTT.

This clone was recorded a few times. CDR3 bases: TGTGCCAGTAGTCCACTCGGCTACAATGAGCAGTTCTTC. Translated, it gives CASSPLGYNEQFF. The chain links TRBV19 to TRBJ2-1; D ambiguous. Per germline, CDR1 LNHDA and CDR2 SQIVND (reference sequence). V lost 5 bases, J lost 3 bases, and 8 bases lay in between. The CDR3 consists of 13 residues. The complete variable domain, with remaining parts taken from reference TRBV19 and TRBJ2-1, reads DGGITQSPKYLFRKEGQNVTLSCEQNLNHDAMYWYRQDPGQGLRLIYYSQIVNDFQKGDIAEGYSVSREKKESFPLTVTSAQKNPTAFYLCASSPLGYNEQFFGPGTRLTVL.

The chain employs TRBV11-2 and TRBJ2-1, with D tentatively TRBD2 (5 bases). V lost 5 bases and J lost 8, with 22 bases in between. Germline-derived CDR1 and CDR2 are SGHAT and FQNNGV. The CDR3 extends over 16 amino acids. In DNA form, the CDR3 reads TGTGCCAGCAGCCCCCTCGGGTCTGCCATCGGGGATGAGCAGTTCTTC. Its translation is CASSPLGSAIGDEQFF. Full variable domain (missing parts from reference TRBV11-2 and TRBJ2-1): EAGVAQSPRYKIIEKRQSVAFWCNPISGHATLYWYQQILGQGPKLLIQFQNNGVVDDSQLPKDRFSAERLKGVDSTLKIQPAKLEDSAVYLCASSPLGSAIGDEQFFGPGTRLTVL.

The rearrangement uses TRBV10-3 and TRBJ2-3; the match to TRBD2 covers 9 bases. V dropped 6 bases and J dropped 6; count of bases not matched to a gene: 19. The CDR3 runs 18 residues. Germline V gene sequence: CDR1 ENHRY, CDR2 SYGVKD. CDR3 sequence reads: CAISYPQREESRGDTQYF. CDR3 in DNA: TGTGCCATCAGCTACCCCCAGCGGGAGGAAAGTAGGGGCGATACGCAGTATTTT.

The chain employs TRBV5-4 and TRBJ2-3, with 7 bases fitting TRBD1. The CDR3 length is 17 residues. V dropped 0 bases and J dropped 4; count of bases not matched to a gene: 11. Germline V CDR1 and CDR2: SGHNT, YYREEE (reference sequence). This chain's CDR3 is CASSLGQGVLGADTQYF. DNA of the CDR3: TGTGCCAGCAGCTTGGGACAGGGAGTACTTGGAGCAGATACGCAGTATTTT.

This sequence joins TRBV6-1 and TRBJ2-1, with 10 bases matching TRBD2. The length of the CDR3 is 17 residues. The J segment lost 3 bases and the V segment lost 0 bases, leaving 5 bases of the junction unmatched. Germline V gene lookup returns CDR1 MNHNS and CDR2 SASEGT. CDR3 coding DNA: TGTGCCAGCAGTGAAGCAAGGCTAGCGGGGGTCTACAATGAGCAGTTCTTC. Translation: CASSEARLAGVYNEQFF.

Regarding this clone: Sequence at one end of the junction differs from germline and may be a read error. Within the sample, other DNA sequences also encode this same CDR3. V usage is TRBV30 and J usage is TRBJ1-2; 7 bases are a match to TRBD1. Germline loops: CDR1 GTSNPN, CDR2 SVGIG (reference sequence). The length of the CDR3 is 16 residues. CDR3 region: CAWSVNLRQGKGGYTF. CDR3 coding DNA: TGTGCCTGGAGTGTTAACCTTAGACAGGGAAAAGGTGGCTACACTTTC.

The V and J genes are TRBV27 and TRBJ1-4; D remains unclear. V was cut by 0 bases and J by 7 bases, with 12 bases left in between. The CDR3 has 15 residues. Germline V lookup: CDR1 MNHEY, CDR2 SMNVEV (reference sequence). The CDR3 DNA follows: TGTGCCAGCAGTTTATCCAGGCACGCTATTGAAAAACTGTTTTTT. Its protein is CASSLSRHAIEKLFF.

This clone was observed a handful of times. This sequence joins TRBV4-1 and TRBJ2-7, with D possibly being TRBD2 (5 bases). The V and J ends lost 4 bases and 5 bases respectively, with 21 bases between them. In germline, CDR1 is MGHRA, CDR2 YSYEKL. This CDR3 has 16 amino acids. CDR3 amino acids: CASSPQPRASIDEQYF. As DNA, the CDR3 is TGCGCCAGCAGCCCTCAGCCGAGGGCTTCGATAGACGAGCAGTACTTC.

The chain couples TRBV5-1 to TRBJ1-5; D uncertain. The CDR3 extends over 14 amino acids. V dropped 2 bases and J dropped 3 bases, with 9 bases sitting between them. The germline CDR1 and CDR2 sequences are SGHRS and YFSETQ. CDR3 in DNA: TGCGCCAGCAGCTTATTGGGAGACAATCAGCCCCAGCATTTT. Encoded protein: CASSLLGDNQPQHF. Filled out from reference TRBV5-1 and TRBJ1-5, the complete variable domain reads KAGVTQTPRYLIKTRGQQVTLSCSPISGHRSVSWYQQTPGQGLQFLFEYFSETQRNKGNFPGRFSGRQFSNSRSEMNVSTLELGDSALYLCASSLLGDNQPQHFGDGTRLSIL.

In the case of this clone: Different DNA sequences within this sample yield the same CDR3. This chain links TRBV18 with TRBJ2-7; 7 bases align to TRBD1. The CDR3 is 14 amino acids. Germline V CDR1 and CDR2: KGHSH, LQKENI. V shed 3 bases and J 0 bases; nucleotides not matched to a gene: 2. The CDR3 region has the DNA TGTGCCAGCTCACCCCGGGACAGCTCCTACGAGCAGTACTTC. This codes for CASSPRDSSYEQYF.

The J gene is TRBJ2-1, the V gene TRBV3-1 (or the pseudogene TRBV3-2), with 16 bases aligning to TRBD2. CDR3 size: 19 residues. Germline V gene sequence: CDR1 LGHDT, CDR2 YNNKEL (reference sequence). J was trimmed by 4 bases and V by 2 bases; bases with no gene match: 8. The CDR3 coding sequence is TGTGCCAGCAGCCAAAAGTCGGGACTAGCGGGAGGGCCTTACAATGAGCAGTTCTTC. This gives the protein CASSQKSGLAGGPYNEQFF.

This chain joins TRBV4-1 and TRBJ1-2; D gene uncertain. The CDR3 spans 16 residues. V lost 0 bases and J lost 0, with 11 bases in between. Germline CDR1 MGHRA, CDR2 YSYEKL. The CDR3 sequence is CASSQEIRQANYGYTF. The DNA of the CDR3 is TGCGCCAGCAGCCAAGAAATACGGCAGGCTAACTATGGCTACACCTTC.

This chain's CDR3 is CASSHRGGNTIYF. CDR3 nucleotide sequence: TGTGCCAGCAGCCACAGGGGAGGAAACACCATATATTTT. The chain recombines TRBV3-1 (or the pseudogene TRBV3-2) with TRBJ1-3; a possible D gene is TRBD1 (6 bases). V was cut by 3 bases and J by 4 bases, with 7 bases left in between. Germline values: CDR1 LGHDT, CDR2 YNNKEL (reference sequence). The CDR3 runs to 13 residues.

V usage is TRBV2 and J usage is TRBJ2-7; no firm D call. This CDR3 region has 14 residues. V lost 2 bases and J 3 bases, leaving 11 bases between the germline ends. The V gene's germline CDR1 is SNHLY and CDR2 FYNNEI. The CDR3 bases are TGTGCCAGCAGTGAATTCTCAGATATCTACGAGCAGTACTTC. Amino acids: CASSEFSDIYEQYF.

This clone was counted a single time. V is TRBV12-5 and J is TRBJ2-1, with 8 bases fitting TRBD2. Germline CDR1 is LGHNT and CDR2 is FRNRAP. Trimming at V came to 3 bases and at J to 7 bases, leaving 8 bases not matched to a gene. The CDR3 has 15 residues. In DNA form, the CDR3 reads TGTGCTAGTGGTTTAAGAAGCGGGAGATCGAATGAGCAGTTCTTC. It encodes CASGLRSGRSNEQFF.